These T cell receptor beta chains were read from a single sample in a study of spatial heterogeneity in lung cancer. TCRdb recomputed calls from the 5' RACE reads with MiXCR, one row per CDR3 protein. The sample consists of some 38,000 distinct CDR3 sequences, 7.5% to 8% of them appearing once. The material sequenced was PBMCs, taken at surgery. The receptor source for this set is a male donor with early-stage non-small cell lung cancer. Each CDR3 is given with its conserved first and last residue. Fields, in order: V gene, D gene, clone size, J gene, CDR3 DNA, CDR3 protein. The D gene is left open where the match is weak. Clone sizes are given selectively: once, few, many, or a class where the clone is expanded.

TRBV10-2	.	many	TRBJ2-5	TGCGCCAGCATGCTGGGTGGGGAGACCCAGTACTTC	CASMLGGETQYF
TRBV6-6	TRBD1	few	TRBJ1-5	TGTGCCAGCAGTTACCCGGACAGGAGCAATCAGCCCCAGCATTTT	CASSYPDRSNQPQHF
TRBV2	TRBD2	.	TRBJ2-5	TGTGCCAGCAGGTCGACTAGCGGGGGGCTAAGGGAGACCCAGTACTTC	CASRSTSGGLRETQYF
TRBV9	.	few	TRBJ1-5	TGTGCCAGCAGCGCAGGGAATCAGCCCCAGCATTTT	CASSAGNQPQHF
TRBV12-3/TRBV12-4	.	many	TRBJ2-4	TGTGCCAGCAGCCGGACCGGGACCCTAGCCAAAAACATTCAGTACTTC	CASSRTGTLAKNIQYF
TRBV12-3/TRBV12-4	TRBD1	.	TRBJ2-5	TGTGCCAGCAGCCCCGGGACAGAAGAGACCCAGTACTTC	CASSPGTEETQYF
TRBV5-5	TRBD1	many	TRBJ1-3	TGTGCCAGCAGCCTAGGGACAGGGGGCCCCTCTGGAAACACCATATATTTT	CASSLGTGGPSGNTIYF
TRBV30	TRBD1	few	TRBJ2-4	TGTGCCTGGAGGACAGGGTGGGTCAAAAACATTCAGTACTTC	CAWRTGWVKNIQYF
TRBV7-2	TRBD1	many	TRBJ2-2	TGTGCCAGCAGCATTGGACAGGGGGTGGACACCGGGGAGCTGTTTTTT	CASSIGQGVDTGELFF
TRBV11-3	TRBD2	many	TRBJ2-2	TGTGCCAGCAGCTCGGGACTAGCCCCCTCGGGCACCGGGGAGCTGTTTTTT	CASSSGLAPSGTGELFF
TRBV2	TRBD2	many	TRBJ2-2	TGTGCCAGCGGAATAGCGGGGGCATCCGGGGAGCTGTTTTTT	CASGIAGASGELFF
TRBV25-1	.	many	TRBJ1-1	TGTGCCAGCAGTGATTACCGACAGATGAACACTGAAGCTTTCTTT	CASSDYRQMNTEAFF
TRBV14	.	many	TRBJ2-2	TGTGCCAGCAGCCAAGATCGCCGGATCACCGGGGAGCTGTTTTTT	CASSQDRRITGELFF
TRBV20-1	TRBD1	few	TRBJ1-1	TGCAGTGCTAGGGGACAGGGAAGGGGACAGGCTGAAGCTTTCTTT	CSARGQGRGQAEAFF
TRBV10-1	.	many	TRBJ2-6	TGCGCCAGCAGTGGGGAGGGGGACGGTGACCTCTGGGCCAACGTCCTGACTTTC	CASSGEGDGDLWANVLTF
TRBV20-1	TRBD1	many	TRBJ1-1	TGCAGTGCTAGCCCCGGGACAGTGAACACTGAAGCTTTCTTT	CSASPGTVNTEAFF
TRBV6-5	TRBD1	many	TRBJ1-1	TGTGCCAGCAGTTACCCCGCCGGGACAGGGAACACTGAAGCTTTCTTT	CASSYPAGTGNTEAFF
TRBV7-2	.	once	TRBJ1-1	TGTGCCGGCACCATGGGGTCGTTGAGGCCTGAAGCTTTCTTT	CAGTMGSLRPEAFF
TRBV24-1	TRBD1	many	TRBJ2-1	TGTGCCACCAGAATGACAGGGGGAGGTGAGCAGTTCTTC	CATRMTGGGEQFF
TRBV6-5	.	few	TRBJ2-3	TGTGCCAGCAGCCTTGGGAGCGCCGGGACAGATACGCAGTATTTT	CASSLGSAGTDTQYF
TRBV12-3/TRBV12-4	.	many	TRBJ2-5	TGTGCCAGCAGTTTAGGACTTGAAGAGACCCAGTACTTC	CASSLGLEETQYF
TRBV7-2	TRBD1	many	TRBJ2-1	TGTGCCAGCAGCGCAGAACCGGGACAGACCTACAATGAGCAGTTCTTC	CASSAEPGQTYNEQFF
TRBV5-1	.	few	TRBJ2-1	TGCGCCAGCAGCTCGGATTTCCCCCAGGTCAGCTCCTACAATGAGCAGTTCTTC	CASSSDFPQVSSYNEQFF
TRBV4-3	.	medium-sized	TRBJ2-5	TGCGCCAGCAGCCATGAACATCCCAGAGAGACCCAGTACTTC	CASSHEHPRETQYF
TRBV3-1	TRBD2	many	TRBJ2-3	TGTGCCAGCAGCCAAGATCCTAGCGGGGGCCCGTATTTT	CASSQDPSGGPYF
TRBV6-5	.	many	TRBJ2-7	TGTGCCAGCAGTTACCAAGACGGCGACTACGAGCAGTACTTC	CASSYQDGDYEQYF
TRBV20-1	TRBD2	.	TRBJ2-1	TGCAGTGCTAGAGATCCTCAGACTAGCGGGAGGAGGGGTCGGAATGAGCAGTTCTTC	CSARDPQTSGRRGRNEQFF
TRBV18	TRBD2	few	TRBJ2-3	TGTGCCAGCTCACCAGGACTAGCGAGATCAGATACGCAGTATTTT	CASSPGLARSDTQYF
TRBV7-3	.	.	TRBJ2-1	TGTGCCAGCAGCTTAACGCCGGGCAATGAGCAGTTCTTC	CASSLTPGNEQFF
TRBV7-2	.	many	TRBJ2-3	TGTGCCAGCAGCTTACAGGGGCTGGGCGCAGATACGCAGTATTTT	CASSLQGLGADTQYF
TRBV28	.	.	TRBJ1-1	TGTGCCAGCAGTTTGCCCACCGGGACTGAAGCTTTCTTT	CASSLPTGTEAFF
TRBV6-5	TRBD1	many	TRBJ2-7	TGTGCCAGCAGCTTTACAGGGGGCGTCTACGAGCAGTACTTC	CASSFTGGVYEQYF
TRBV6-1	TRBD2	.	TRBJ2-1	TGTGCCAGCAGAATTGGGGGGCGGGAGGGCCAACAGTTCTTC	CASRIGGREGQQFF
TRBV6-2/TRBV6-3	TRBD1	many	TRBJ1-5	TGTGCCAGCAGGACAGGGGGCAGGGGCAATCAGCCCCAGCATTTT	CASRTGGRGNQPQHF
TRBV6-5	.	many	TRBJ2-5	TGTGCCAGCACCGCCCCCCGGTTTGGAGAGACCCAGTACTTC	CASTAPRFGETQYF
TRBV5-6	.	many	TRBJ1-2	TGTGCCAGCAGTCCGACAGAAATCTCTGGCTACACCTTC	CASSPTEISGYTF
TRBV28	.	many	TRBJ1-2	TGTGCCAGCAGTTTTGGGAGCTATGGCTACACCTTC	CASSFGSYGYTF
TRBV12-3/TRBV12-4	TRBD1	.	TRBJ1-1	TGTGCCAGCAGTTCCCGGACAGGGAGGGCTTTCTTT	CASSSRTGRAFF
TRBV7-9	TRBD1	many	TRBJ1-5	TGTGCCAGCAGCTTAGTAGGACAGGGGTATCAGCCCCAGCATTTT	CASSLVGQGYQPQHF
TRBV5-1	TRBD1	.	TRBJ1-1	TGCGCCAGCAGCTTCACAGGGGGAGGAAACACTGAAGCTTTCTTT	CASSFTGGGNTEAFF
TRBV18	.	few	TRBJ2-5	TGTGCCAGCTCACCACCTGCAGGGCTGCAAGAGACCCAGTACTTC	CASSPPAGLQETQYF
TRBV4-3	.	many	TRBJ1-5	TGCGCCAGCAGCCAAGATCTCAGCCAGCCCCAGCATTTT	CASSQDLSQPQHF
TRBV30	TRBD1	.	TRBJ1-4	TGTGCCTGGGGTACAGGGACAGGATTAGAAAAACTGTTTTTT	CAWGTGTGLEKLFF
TRBV29-1	.	many	TRBJ1-3	TGCAGCGTTGACGTGGCAGGGAGTATACCTGGAAACACCATATATTTT	CSVDVAGSIPGNTIYF
TRBV27	TRBD1	many	TRBJ2-2	TGTGCCAGCAGAATGACAGGGGTTACCACCGGGGAGCTGTTTTTT	CASRMTGVTTGELFF
TRBV7-2	.	few	TRBJ2-2	TGTGCCAGCAGCTGGGGTTCAGGGAACACCGGGGAGCTGTTTTTT	CASSWGSGNTGELFF
TRBV29-1	.	many	TRBJ2-1	TGCAGCGTTGTAATCCCTCCCTCCTACAATGAGCAGTTCTTC	CSVVIPPSYNEQFF